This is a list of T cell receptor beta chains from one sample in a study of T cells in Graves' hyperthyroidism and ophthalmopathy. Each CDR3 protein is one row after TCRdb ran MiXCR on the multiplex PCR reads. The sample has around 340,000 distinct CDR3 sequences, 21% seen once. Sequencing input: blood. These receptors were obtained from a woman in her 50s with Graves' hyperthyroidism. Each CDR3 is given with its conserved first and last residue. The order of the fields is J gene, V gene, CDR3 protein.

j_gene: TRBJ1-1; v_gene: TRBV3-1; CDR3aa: CASSQGQGMTEAFF
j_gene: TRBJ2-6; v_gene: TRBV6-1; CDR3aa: CASTPSDSGANVLTF
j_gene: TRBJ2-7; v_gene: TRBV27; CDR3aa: CASSPFADHYEQYF
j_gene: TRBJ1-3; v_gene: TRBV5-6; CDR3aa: CASSLTALGGNTIYF
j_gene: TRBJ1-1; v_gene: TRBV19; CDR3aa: CASSHRTENTEAFF
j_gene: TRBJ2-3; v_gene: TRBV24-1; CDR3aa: CATSDPGQGADTQYF
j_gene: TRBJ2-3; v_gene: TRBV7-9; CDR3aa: CASSYRDRDTQYF
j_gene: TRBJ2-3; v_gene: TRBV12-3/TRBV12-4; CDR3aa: CASSRDPSTDTQYF
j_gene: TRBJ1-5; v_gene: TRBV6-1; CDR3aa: CASSTGALGNQPQHF
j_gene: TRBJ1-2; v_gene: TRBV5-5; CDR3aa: CASSLLQGNYGYTF
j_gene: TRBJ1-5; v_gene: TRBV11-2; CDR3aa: CASSRTGGQPQHF
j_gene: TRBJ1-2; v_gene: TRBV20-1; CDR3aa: CSARTDRGHYGYTF
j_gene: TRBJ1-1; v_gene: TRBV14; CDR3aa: CASSQASSYEAFF
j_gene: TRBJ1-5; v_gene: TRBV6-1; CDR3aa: CASRDPFRGHQPQHF
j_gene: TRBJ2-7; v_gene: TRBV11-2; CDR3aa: CASSPRGSGSSLEQYF
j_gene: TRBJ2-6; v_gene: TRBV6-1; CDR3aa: CASSVGSAGANVLTF
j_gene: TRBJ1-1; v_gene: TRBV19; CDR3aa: CASSIAGDAEAFF
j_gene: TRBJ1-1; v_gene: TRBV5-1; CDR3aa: CASSSRAQNTEAFF
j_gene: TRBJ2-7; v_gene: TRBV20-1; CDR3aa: CSAKRLAAYEQYF
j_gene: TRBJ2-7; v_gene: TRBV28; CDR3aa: CASIPPGSYEQYF
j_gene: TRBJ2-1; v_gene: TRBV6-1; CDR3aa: CASSSGSSSYNEQFF
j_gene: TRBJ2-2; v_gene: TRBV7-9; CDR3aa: CASSQGVGELFF
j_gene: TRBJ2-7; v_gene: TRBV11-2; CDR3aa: CASSSRSQAIYEQYF
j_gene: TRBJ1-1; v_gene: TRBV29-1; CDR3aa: CSVELMGQGAAEAFF
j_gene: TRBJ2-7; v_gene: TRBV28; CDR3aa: CASSSTSGRGEQYF
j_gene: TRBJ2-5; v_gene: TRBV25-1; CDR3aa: CASSGTGGLETQYF
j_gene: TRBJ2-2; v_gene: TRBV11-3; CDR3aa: CASSFGRPNTGELFF